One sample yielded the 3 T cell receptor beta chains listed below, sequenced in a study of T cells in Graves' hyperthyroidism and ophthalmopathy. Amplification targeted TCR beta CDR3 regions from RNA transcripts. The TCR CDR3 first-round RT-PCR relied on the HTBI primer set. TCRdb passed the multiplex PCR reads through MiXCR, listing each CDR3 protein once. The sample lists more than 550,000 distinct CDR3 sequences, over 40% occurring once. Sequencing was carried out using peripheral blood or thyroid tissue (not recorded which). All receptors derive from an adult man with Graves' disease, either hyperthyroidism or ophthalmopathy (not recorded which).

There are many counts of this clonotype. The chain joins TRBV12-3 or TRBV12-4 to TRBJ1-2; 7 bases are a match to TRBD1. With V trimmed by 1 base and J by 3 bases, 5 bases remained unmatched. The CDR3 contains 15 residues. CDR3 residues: CASSLGTGTYYGYTF. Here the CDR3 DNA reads TGTGCCAGCAGTTTAGGGACAGGCACTTACTATGGCTACACCTTC.

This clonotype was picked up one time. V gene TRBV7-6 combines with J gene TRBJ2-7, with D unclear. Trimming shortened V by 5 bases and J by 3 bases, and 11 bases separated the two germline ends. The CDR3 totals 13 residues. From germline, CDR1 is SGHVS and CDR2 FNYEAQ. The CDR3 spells CASSQVSGYEQYF. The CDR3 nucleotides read TGTGCCAGCAGCCAAGTGTCAGGCTACGAGCAGTACTTC.

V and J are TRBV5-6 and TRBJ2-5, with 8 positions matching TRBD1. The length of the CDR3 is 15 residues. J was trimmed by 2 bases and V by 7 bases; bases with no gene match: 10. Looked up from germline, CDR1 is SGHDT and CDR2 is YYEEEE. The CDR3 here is CASGVPGTGQETQYF. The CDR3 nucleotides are TGTGCCAGCGGCGTACCCGGGACAGGACAAGAGACCCAGTACTTC. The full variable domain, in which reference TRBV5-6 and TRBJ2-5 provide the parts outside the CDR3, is DAGVTQSPTHLIKTRGQQVTLRCSPKSGHDTVSWYQQALGQGPQFIFQYYEEEERQRGNFPDRFSGHQFPNYSSELNVNALLLGDSALYLCASGVPGTGQETQYFGPGTRLLVL.